This is a list of T cell receptor beta chains from one sample in a study of early T cells in non-severe SARS-CoV-2 infection. TCRdb re-analysed the 5' RACE reads in MiXCR, keeping a single row per CDR3 protein. The data contain over 95,000 distinct CDR3 sequences, approximately 16% of them singletons. The sequenced sample was whole blood. These receptors were obtained from an adult who was a healthcare worker with PCR-confirmed SARS-CoV-2 infection or an uninfected control (not recorded which). Both conserved end residues are part of each CDR3. A D gene is named only where the DNA matches it firmly. Rows may omit the clone size; those that give it use once, few, many or a size class.

d_call j_call clone_size v_call cdr3_nt cdr3_aa
TRBD2 TRBJ2-5 - TRBV11-2 TGTGCCAGTTCATCCGTTAGCGGGCAAGAGACCCAGTACTTC CASSSVSGQETQYF
TRBD2 TRBJ2-2 many TRBV27 TGTGCCACCGCCGCGGGGGGTCGTACCGGGGAGCTGTTTTTT CATAAGGRTGELFF
- TRBJ2-1 many TRBV7-2 TGTGCCAGCAGCCCTCCGGGAGCTCACTCCTACAATGAGCAGTTCTTC CASSPPGAHSYNEQFF
- TRBJ2-7 - TRBV2 TGTGCCAGTAGGACGGCAAACTACGAGCAGTACTTC CASRTANYEQYF
- TRBJ1-2 few TRBV23-1 TGCGCCAGCAGTCAATTAGTAACCGCTCAGGGCTATGGCTACACCTTC CASSQLVTAQGYGYTF
- TRBJ2-3 many TRBV4-3 TGCGCCAGCAGCCAAGCAAGACTCGCCGACAACACAGATACGCAGTATTTT CASSQARLADNTDTQYF
- TRBJ2-7 few TRBV7-6 TGTGCCAGCAGCTTGACTCGGGACACCCCCTACGAGCAGTACTTC CASSLTRDTPYEQYF
- TRBJ1-3 few TRBV5-5 TGTGCCAGCAGCCCCGGGACCCAGTATATCTCTGGAAACACCATATATTTT CASSPGTQYISGNTIYF
TRBD2 TRBJ2-7 few TRBV6-6 TGTGCCAGCAGTCTAGCGGATAGCTCCTACGAGCAGTACTTC CASSLADSSYEQYF
- TRBJ2-3 - TRBV27 TGTGCCAGCTGTTCGGAAGGGGGCACAGATACGCAGTATTTT CASCSEGGTDTQYF
- TRBJ1-1 - TRBV7-8 TGTGCCAGCAGCTTAAGAAGACAGGTGAACACTGAAGCTTTCTTT CASSLRRQVNTEAFF
- TRBJ1-2 - TRBV29-1 TGCAGCGTTCTATCCCAGGGAGGCGGCTACACCTTC CSVLSQGGGYTF
TRBD1 TRBJ1-2 few TRBV6-6 TGTGCCAGCAGTTACTCGGGACAGGCTAACTATGGCTACACCTTC CASSYSGQANYGYTF
TRBD2 TRBJ2-7 many TRBV4-3 TGCGCCAGCAGCCAAGTGCGGGAGTACGAGCAGTACTTC CASSQVREYEQYF
- TRBJ1-1 many TRBV29-1 TGCAGCGTTGGGGGTGAAGCTTTCTTT CSVGGEAFF
TRBD1 TRBJ2-3 - TRBV5-5 TGTGCCAGCAGCCCGGACAGGGGACGGACAGATACGCAGTATTTT CASSPDRGRTDTQYF
- TRBJ2-2 few TRBV20-1 TGCAGTGCTAGACCCGGACTTAACACCGGGGAGCTGTTTTTT CSARPGLNTGELFF
TRBD1 TRBJ1-1 - TRBV11-2 TGTGCCAGCAGCTCGGCCGCCGGGACAGTTAACACTGAAGCTTTCTTT CASSSAAGTVNTEAFF
- TRBJ2-2 - TRBV28 TGTGCCAGCAGTTTCTCGGGCGTAGGGACCGGGGAGCTGTTTTTT CASSFSGVGTGELFF
- TRBJ2-7 - TRBV20-1 TGCAGTGCTAGAGATAGGGACCCCACCTACGAGCAGTACTTC CSARDRDPTYEQYF
TRBD2 TRBJ2-7 few TRBV12-3/TRBV12-4 TGTGCCAGCAGCCGTTCGGGACTAGCCTACGAGCAGTACTTC CASSRSGLAYEQYF
- TRBJ2-2 many TRBV6-1 TGTGCCAGCTGTCGGACCCAACTTAACACCGGGGAGCTGTTTTTT CASCRTQLNTGELFF
TRBD1 TRBJ2-1 - TRBV5-1 TGCGCCAGCAGCTTTGCCGGGACAGAAAACAATGAGCAGTTCTTC CASSFAGTENNEQFF
- TRBJ2-5 - TRBV5-1 TGCGCCAGCAGCTTAAGAACGCAAGAGACCCAGTACTTC CASSLRTQETQYF
- TRBJ1-5 - TRBV6-5 TGTGCCAGCAGTGCTCGCCTTGACGGCCAGCCCCAGCATTTT CASSARLDGQPQHF
- TRBJ1-2 few TRBV6-6 TGTGCCAGCAGATTTGATGGCCAGGGCGCCTATGGCTACACCTTC CASRFDGQGAYGYTF
TRBD2 TRBJ2-1 few TRBV12-3/TRBV12-4 TGTGCCAGCAGTTCCTCAACTAGCGGGAGGGCTTATGAGCAGTTCTTC CASSSSTSGRAYEQFF
TRBD2 TRBJ2-1 - TRBV28 TGTGCCAGCAGTGAAGGACTAGCGGGAGAGTCCTACAATGAGCAGTTCTTC CASSEGLAGESYNEQFF
- TRBJ2-2 few TRBV28 TGTGCCAGCCTCCCGACCCAGACCGGGGAGCTGTTTTTT CASLPTQTGELFF
- TRBJ2-6 - TRBV6-4 TGTGCCAGCAGTCCGTGGGGAGGAGACTCTGGGGCCAACGTCCTGACTTTC CASSPWGGDSGANVLTF
- TRBJ1-1 few TRBV12-3/TRBV12-4 TGTGCCAGCAGGGCAGGGTCAGGGACTGAAGCTTTCTTT CASRAGSGTEAFF
- TRBJ2-3 - TRBV6-5 TGTGCCAGCAGTTACTGGGCTAGCACAGATACGCAGTATTTT CASSYWASTDTQYF
- TRBJ2-7 - TRBV28 TGTGCCAGCAGACCTGGACGGAGCTCCTACGAGCAGTACTTC CASRPGRSSYEQYF
- TRBJ1-2 few TRBV7-9 TGTGCCAGCAGCTCATCAACAGCAGCTAACTATGGCTACACCTTC CASSSSTAANYGYTF
TRBD1 TRBJ2-1 - TRBV20-1 TGCAGTGCTAGGGGCCGGGACAGGGCCTACAATGAGCAGTTCTTC CSARGRDRAYNEQFF
- TRBJ2-3 few TRBV5-4 TGTGCCAGCAGCTTGTTGGCGGGGCCCACAGATACGCAGTATTTT CASSLLAGPTDTQYF
- TRBJ2-3 many TRBV12-3/TRBV12-4 TGTGCCAGCGGGGGTAGCATGGCAGATACGCAGTATTTT CASGGSMADTQYF
TRBD2 TRBJ2-3 many TRBV11-2 TGTGCCAGCAGCCGTAGCGGGAGTGGCACAGATACGCAGTATTTT CASSRSGSGTDTQYF
TRBD1 TRBJ1-1 few TRBV28 TGTGCCAGCGGTCGCAGGGGGCTATCTTCTGAAGCTTTCTTT CASGRRGLSSEAFF
TRBD2 TRBJ2-7 few TRBV7-9 TGTGCCAGCAGCCGTTCACTAGCGGGAGCCCCATGGGGGTTCGAGCAGTACTTC CASSRSLAGAPWGFEQYF
TRBD1 TRBJ1-5 - TRBV20-1 TGCAGTGCTCCTACAGGGGAACATCAGCCCCAGCATTTT CSAPTGEHQPQHF
TRBD2 TRBJ2-7 - TRBV5-1 TGCGCCAGCAGCCCGGGGACTAGCGGAAGATCCGAGCAGTACTTC CASSPGTSGRSEQYF
- TRBJ2-3 few TRBV6-5 TGTGCCAGCAGTTACTCGGGACGGAGCACAGATACGCAGTATTTT CASSYSGRSTDTQYF
TRBD1 TRBJ2-7 - TRBV12-3/TRBV12-4 TGTGCCAGCAGTTTAGGGCGACAGGGCTACGAGCAGTACTTC CASSLGRQGYEQYF
TRBD1 TRBJ2-7 - TRBV27 TGTGCCAGCAGTCCGACAGGGGCCGGCTACGAGCAGTACTTC CASSPTGAGYEQYF
TRBD1 TRBJ1-1 few TRBV10-2 TGCGCCAGCAGGGTGGGGACAGGGGGCACTGAAGCTTTCTTT CASRVGTGGTEAFF
- TRBJ2-3 - TRBV4-3 TGCGCCAGCAGCCAAGGAACTGGAGGCACAGATACGCAGTATTTT CASSQGTGGTDTQYF
- TRBJ2-7 - TRBV4-1 TGCGCCAGCAGCCAAGAACTCGGGGACGAGCAGTACTTC CASSQELGDEQYF
- TRBJ2-1 - TRBV7-2 TGTGCCAGCAGCTTAAGGGGGACTACCGAGGTCAATGAGCAGTTCTTC CASSLRGTTEVNEQFF
TRBD1 TRBJ2-7 few TRBV6-6 TGTGCCAGCAGAGGGACAGATAGCTCCTACGAGCAGTACTTC CASRGTDSSYEQYF
TRBD1 TRBJ1-2 few TRBV2 TGTGCCAGCAGACGCGGGACAGGCGACAACTATGGCTACACCTTC CASRRGTGDNYGYTF
TRBD1 TRBJ2-7 many TRBV4-2 TGTGCCAGCAGCCAGCGGGACAGGGGCTACGAGCAGTACTTC CASSQRDRGYEQYF
TRBD1 TRBJ1-1 many TRBV10-2 TGCGCCAGCAGTACACCTTGGGACAGGGGAGCTTTCTTT CASSTPWDRGAFF